Following are 2 T cell receptor beta chains from one sample sequenced in a study of OX40 agonist ivuxolimab in advanced cancers. The repertoire was sequenced with immunoSEQ multiplex PCR; TCRdb's copy has only in-frame clones and lacks some. The table lists tens of thousands of clones, roughly 90% of them singletons. The material sequenced was CD4+ or CD8+ T cells sorted from blood, taken in a trial of the OX40 agonist ivuxolimab. The receptors were sampled from an adult with an advanced solid tumor such as melanoma, head and neck, liver or kidney cancer.

This clone has just a few counts. V is TRBV6-4 and J is TRBJ2-5; 9 nucleotides line up with TRBD2. V lost 6 bases to trimming and J lost 4 bases; unmatched junction nucleotides: 3. CDR3 length: 13 amino acids. The germline V gene encodes CDR1 MRHNA and CDR2 SNTAGT. Here the CDR3 DNA reads TGTGCCAGCAGCCCAGCGGGAGGAGAGACCCAGTACTTC. Amino acids: CASSPAGGETQYF.

The chain uses TRBV7-6 and TRBJ1-4; TRBD1 agrees at 7 bases. Germline CDR1 reads SGHVS; CDR2 reads FNYEAQ. This CDR3 is built from 12 residues. J gave up 5 bases and V 8 bases, and 2 bases lay outside the gene matches. CDR3 in amino acids: CASGTVNEKLFF. CDR3 in DNA: TGTGCCAGCGGGACAGTGAATGAAAAACTGTTTTTT.